Here is one TCR beta chain with its context. The antigen remains undetermined. Repertoires were generated with immunoSEQ multiplex PCR, while TCRdb's copy carries only in-frame clones and drops some. The sample has over 85,000 clones, roughly 90% seen once; the top ten hold roughly 15%. The CDR3 totals 12 residues. The germline V gene encodes CDR1 SNHLY and CDR2 FYNNEI. V was pared by 6 bases and J by 4 bases, with 9 bases between. This record comes from a study of T cell responses to AZD1222 COVID-19 vaccine. Study-level findings and limits: Vaccine-related CD4 TCRs covered spike, predominating at 160-218 and 743-854.

This sequence originates from an adult who received the AZD1222 COVID-19 vaccine. The sequences come from peripheral blood, collected 28 days after the second AZD1222 dose. The rearrangement links TRBV2 to TRBJ1-2, with D hard to call. The CDR3 loop is CASRATIYGYTF. DNA of the CDR3: TGTGCCAGCAGGGCCACCATCTATGGCTACACCTTC.